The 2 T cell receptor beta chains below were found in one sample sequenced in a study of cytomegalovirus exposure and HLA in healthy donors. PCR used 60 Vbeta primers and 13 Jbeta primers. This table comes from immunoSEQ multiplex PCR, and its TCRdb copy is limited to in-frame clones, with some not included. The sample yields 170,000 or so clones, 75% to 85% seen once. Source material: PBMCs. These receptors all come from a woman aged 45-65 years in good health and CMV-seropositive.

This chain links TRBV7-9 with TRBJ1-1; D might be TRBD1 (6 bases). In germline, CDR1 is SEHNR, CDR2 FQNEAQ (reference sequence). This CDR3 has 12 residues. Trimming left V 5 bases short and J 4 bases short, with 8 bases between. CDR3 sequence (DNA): TGTGCCAGCAGCACAGGGATCACTGAAGCTTTCTTT. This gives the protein CASSTGITEAFF. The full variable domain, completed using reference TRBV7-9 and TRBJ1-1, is DTGVSQNPRHKITKRGQNVTFRCDPISEHNRLYWYRQTLGQGPEFLTYFQNEAQLEKSRLLSDRFSAERPKGSFSTLEIQRTEQGDSAMYLCASSTGITEAFFGQGTRLTVV.

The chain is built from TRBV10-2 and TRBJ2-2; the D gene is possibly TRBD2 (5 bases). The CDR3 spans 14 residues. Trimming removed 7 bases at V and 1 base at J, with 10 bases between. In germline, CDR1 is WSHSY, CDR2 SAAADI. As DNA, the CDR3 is TGCGCCAGCACGCGGGCAGGGAACACCGGGGAGCTGTTTTTT. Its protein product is CASTRAGNTGELFF.